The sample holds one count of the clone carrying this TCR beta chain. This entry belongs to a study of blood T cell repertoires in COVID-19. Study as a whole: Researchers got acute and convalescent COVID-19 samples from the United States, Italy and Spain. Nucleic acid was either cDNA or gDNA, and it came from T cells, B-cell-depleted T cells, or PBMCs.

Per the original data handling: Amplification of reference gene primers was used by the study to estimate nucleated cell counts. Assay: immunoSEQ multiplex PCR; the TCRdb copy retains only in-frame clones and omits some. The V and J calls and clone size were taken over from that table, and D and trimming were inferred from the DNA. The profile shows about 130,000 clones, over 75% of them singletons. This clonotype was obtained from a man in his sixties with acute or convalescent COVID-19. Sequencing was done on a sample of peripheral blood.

The CDR3 protein is CASSATSGSFDEQYF. In DNA, the CDR3 is TGTGCCAGCAGCGCCACTAGCGGGAGTTTCGACGAGCAGTACTTC. The J gene is TRBJ2-7, the V gene TRBV3-1 (or the pseudogene TRBV3-2); 11 bases are shared with TRBD2. The germline gives CDR1 LGHDT, CDR2 YNNKEL (reference sequence). J gave up 5 bases and V 5 bases, and 8 bases lay outside the gene matches. This CDR3 is 15 amino acids long.